These 5 T cell receptor beta chains were all obtained from the same sample, sequenced in a study of blood T cell repertoires in COVID-19. Using immunoSEQ multiplex PCR, the repertoire was profiled, and TCRdb retains in-frame clones only, with some absent. Of some 350,000 clones in the sample, roughly 87% are singletons; the top ten hold 3%. Sample: PBMCs or T cells enriched from blood (not recorded which). The receptors come from a young woman who had recovered from COVID-19.

In its sample, this clone was seen a few times. The rearrangement uses TRBV5-6 and TRBJ1-1; D call uncertain. V was shortened by 7 bases and J by 1 base, with 11 bases between the two germline ends. Germline assignment: CDR1 SGHDT and CDR2 YYEEEE. This CDR3 has 13 residues. The CDR3: CASDFWPNTEAFF. Written as DNA, the CDR3 is TGTGCCAGCGACTTCTGGCCGAACACTGAAGCTTTCTTT.

The genes are TRBV7-9 and TRBJ1-1, with D perhaps matching TRBD1 (5 bases). The CDR3 sequence is 13 residues long. CDR1 is SEHNR, CDR2 FQNEAQ, per germline (reference sequence). V lost 5 bases to trimming and J lost 4 bases, with 11 bases between them. Here the CDR3 reads CASSPGTGTEAFF. Here the CDR3 DNA reads TGTGCCAGCAGCCCCGGGACTGGCACTGAAGCTTTCTTT.

The chain is built from TRBV3-1 (or the pseudogene TRBV3-2) and TRBJ1-2, with 7 bases matching TRBD1. The J segment lost 8 bases and the V segment lost 1 base, leaving 7 bases of the junction unmatched. CDR1 and CDR2 from the germline V gene are LGHDT and YNNKEL (reference sequence). This CDR3 is 14 amino acids long. The CDR3 region has the DNA TGTGCCAGCAGCCAAGGAGTAGGGGGCGACGGCTACACCTTC. Its translation is CASSQGVGGDGYTF.

This clone was detected once. This rearrangement joins TRBV4-1 to TRBJ2-7, with a weak D call TRBD1 (6 bases). Deletions cut 1 base from V and 7 bases from J, with 14 bases between. Germline assignment: CDR1 MGHRA and CDR2 YSYEKL. The CDR3 loop spans 14 amino acids. In DNA form, the CDR3 reads TGCGCCAGCAGCCAAGTTCGACAGGTAGGGGAGCAGTACTTC. Its protein product is CASSQVRQVGEQYF.

The V gene is TRBV4-1, the J gene TRBJ1-2, with D unresolved. The CDR3 is made up of 13 amino acids. V shed 1 base and J shed 7 bases, with 10 bases lying between them. Germline V gene sequence: CDR1 MGHRA, CDR2 YSYEKL. CDR3 nucleotides: TGCGCCAGCAGCCAAGTAGCCGAGGGTGGCTACACCTTC. Encoded protein: CASSQVAEGGYTF.